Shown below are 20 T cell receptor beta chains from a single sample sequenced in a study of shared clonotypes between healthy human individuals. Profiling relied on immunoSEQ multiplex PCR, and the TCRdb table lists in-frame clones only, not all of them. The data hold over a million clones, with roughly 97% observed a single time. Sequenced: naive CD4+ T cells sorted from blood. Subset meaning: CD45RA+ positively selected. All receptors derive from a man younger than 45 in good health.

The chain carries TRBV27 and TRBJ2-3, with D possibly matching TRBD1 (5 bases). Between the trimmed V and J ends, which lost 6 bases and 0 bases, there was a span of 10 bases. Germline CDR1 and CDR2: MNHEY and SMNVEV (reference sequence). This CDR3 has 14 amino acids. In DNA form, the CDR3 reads TGTGCCAGCAGCTTGGACACCAGCACAGATACGCAGTATTTT. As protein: CASSLDTSTDTQYF.

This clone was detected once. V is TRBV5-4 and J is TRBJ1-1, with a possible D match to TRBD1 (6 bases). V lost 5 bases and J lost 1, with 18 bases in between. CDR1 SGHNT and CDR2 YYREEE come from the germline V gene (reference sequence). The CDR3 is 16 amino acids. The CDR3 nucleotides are TGTGCCAGCAGTTCGGGGCAGGGGCCAAAGAACACTGAAGCTTTCTTT. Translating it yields CASSSGQGPKNTEAFF.

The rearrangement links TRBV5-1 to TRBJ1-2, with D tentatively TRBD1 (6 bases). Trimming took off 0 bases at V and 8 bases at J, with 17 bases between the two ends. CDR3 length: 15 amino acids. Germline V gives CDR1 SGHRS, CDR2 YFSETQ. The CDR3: CASSLGTARPGGYTF. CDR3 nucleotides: TGCGCCAGCAGCTTGGGGACAGCACGTCCGGGAGGCTACACCTTC.

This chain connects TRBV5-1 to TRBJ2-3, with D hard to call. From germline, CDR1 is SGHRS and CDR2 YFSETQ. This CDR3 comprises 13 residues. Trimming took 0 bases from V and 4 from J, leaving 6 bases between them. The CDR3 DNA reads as TGCGCCAGCAGCTTGGGCTACCCAGATACGCAGTATTTT. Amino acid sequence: CASSLGYPDTQYF.

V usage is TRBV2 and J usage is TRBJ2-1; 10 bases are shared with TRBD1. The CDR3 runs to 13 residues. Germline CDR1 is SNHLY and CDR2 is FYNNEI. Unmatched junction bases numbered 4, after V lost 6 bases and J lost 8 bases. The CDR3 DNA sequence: TGTGCCAGCAGAGGGGACAGGGGTGATGAGCAGTTCTTC. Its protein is CASRGDRGDEQFF.

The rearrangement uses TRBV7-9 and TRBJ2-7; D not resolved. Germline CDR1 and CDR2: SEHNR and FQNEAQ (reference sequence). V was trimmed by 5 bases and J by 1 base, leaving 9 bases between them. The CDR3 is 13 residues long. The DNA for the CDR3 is TGTGCCAGCAGCCCCCATTGGTCCTACGAGCAGTACTTC. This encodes CASSPHWSYEQYF.

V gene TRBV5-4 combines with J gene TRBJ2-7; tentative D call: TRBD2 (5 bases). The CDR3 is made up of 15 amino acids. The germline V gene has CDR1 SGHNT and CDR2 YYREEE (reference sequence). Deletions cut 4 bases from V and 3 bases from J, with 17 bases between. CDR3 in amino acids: CASSTDLTEFYEQYF. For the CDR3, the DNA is TGTGCCAGCAGCACGGACTTGACGGAGTTCTACGAGCAGTACTTC.

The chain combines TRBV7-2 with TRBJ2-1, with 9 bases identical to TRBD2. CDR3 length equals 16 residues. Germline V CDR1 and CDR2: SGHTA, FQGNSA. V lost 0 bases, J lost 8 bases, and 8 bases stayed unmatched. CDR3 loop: CASSLAFAGGLDEQFF. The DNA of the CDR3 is TGTGCCAGCAGCTTAGCCTTTGCGGGAGGGCTCGATGAGCAGTTCTTC.

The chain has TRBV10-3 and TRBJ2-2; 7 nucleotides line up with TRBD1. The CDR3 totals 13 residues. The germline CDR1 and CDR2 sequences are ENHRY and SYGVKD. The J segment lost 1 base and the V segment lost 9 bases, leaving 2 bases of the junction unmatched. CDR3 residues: CAINRGNTGELFF. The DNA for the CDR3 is TGTGCCATTAACAGGGGGAACACCGGGGAGCTGTTTTTT.

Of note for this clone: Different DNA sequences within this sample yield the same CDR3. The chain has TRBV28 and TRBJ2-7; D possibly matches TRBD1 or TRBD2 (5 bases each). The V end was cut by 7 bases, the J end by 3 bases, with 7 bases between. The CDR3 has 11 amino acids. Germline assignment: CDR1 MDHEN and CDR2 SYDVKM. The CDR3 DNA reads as TGTGCCAGCACGGGGCTCTACGAGCAGTACTTC. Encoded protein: CASTGLYEQYF.

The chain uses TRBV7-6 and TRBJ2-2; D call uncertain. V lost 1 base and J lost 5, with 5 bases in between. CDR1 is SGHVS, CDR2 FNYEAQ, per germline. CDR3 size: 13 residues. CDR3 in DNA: TGTGCCAGCAGCTTAGTTCTTACCGGGGAGCTGTTTTTT. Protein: CASSLVLTGELFF.

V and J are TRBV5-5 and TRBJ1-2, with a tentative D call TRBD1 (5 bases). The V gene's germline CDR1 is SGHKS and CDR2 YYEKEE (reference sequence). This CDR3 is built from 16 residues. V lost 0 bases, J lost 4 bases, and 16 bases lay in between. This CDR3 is CASSLATGLIGYGYTF. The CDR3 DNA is TGTGCCAGCAGCTTGGCCACAGGACTAATTGGCTATGGCTACACCTTC.

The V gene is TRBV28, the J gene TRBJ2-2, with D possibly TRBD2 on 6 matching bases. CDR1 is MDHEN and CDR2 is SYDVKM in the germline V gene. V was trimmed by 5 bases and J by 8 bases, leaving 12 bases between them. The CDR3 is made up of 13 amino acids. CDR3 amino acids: CASSKLASGELFF. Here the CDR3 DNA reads TGTGCCAGCAGTAAACTAGCATCGGGGGAGCTGTTTTTT.

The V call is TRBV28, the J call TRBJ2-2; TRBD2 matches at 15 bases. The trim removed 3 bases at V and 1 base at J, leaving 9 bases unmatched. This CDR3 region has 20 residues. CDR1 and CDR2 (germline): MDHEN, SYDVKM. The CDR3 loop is CASSFLQGLAGGQNTGELFF. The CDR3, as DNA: TGTGCCAGCAGTTTCTTACAGGGACTAGCGGGAGGCCAGAACACCGGGGAGCTGTTTTTT.

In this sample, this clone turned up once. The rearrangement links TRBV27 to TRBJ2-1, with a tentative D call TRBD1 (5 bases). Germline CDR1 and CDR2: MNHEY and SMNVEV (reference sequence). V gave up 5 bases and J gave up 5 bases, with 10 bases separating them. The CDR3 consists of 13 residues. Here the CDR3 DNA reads TGTGCCAGCAGTAGGGCAGGGAACAATGAGCAGTTCTTC. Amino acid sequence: CASSRAGNNEQFF.

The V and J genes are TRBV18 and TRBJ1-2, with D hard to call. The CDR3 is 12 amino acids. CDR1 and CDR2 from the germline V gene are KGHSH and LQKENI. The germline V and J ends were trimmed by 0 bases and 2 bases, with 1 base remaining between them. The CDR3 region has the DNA TGTGCCAGCTCACCACCCAACTATGGCTACACCTTC. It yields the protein CASSPPNYGYTF.

CDR3 coding DNA: TGTGCCAGCAGTCTCTTCATTTTTCGGGGAGGAGAGGCTGAAGCTTTCTTT. This sequence encodes CASSLFIFRGGEAEAFF. The rearrangement joins TRBV28 to TRBJ1-1, with D uncertain. Between the trimmed V and J ends, which lost 5 bases and 6 bases, there was a span of 25 bases. The CDR3 has 17 residues. CDR1 is MDHEN and CDR2 is SYDVKM in the germline V gene.

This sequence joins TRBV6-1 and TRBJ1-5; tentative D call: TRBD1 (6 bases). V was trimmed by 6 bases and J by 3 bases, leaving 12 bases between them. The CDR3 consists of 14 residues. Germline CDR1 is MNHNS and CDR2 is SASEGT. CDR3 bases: TGTGCCAGCAGCCCCAGGGGAACCAATCAGCCCCAGCATTTT. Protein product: CASSPRGTNQPQHF.

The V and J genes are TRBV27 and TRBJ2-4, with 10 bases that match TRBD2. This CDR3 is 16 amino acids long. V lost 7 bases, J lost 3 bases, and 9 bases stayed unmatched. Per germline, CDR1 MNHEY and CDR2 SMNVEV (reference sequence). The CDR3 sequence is CASIPTAGGVKNIQYF. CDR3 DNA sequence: TGTGCCAGCATCCCCACAGCGGGGGGGGTCAAAAACATTCAGTACTTC.

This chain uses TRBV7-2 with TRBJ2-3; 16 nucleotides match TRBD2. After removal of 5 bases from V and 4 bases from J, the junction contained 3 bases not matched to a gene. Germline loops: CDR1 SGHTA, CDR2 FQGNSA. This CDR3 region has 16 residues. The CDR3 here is CASSRGTSGRADTQYF. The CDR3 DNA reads TGTGCCAGCAGCCGTGGGACTAGCGGGAGGGCAGATACGCAGTATTTT.